A single sample is the source of the 27 T cell receptor beta chains below, sequenced in a study of T cell clonotyping in hematopoietic cell transplantation. Generated by immunoSEQ multiplex PCR, the TCRdb table keeps only in-frame clones and is missing some. The table has around 9,300 clones, 85% seen once. The sequenced sample was PBMCs, obtained 180 days after allogeneic stem cell transplant. The origin of the receptors is a female patient between 25 and 45 years old who had an allogeneic stem cell transplant, so the T cells may come from the graft donor. Some clones in this sample may be carry-over from other donors' samples.

The CDR3 region is CATSRAGGYSTDTQYF. The CDR3 DNA sequence: TGTGCCACCAGCAGGGCGGGGGGGTACAGCACAGATACGCAGTATTTT. V gene TRBV15 combines with J gene TRBJ2-3; 9 bases fit TRBD2. Losses at the gene ends were 3 bases for V and 0 bases for J; bases not matched to a gene: 4. CDR3 length: 16 residues. Germline V gives CDR1 LNHNV, CDR2 YYDKDF (reference sequence).

This chain connects TRBV11-1 to TRBJ2-7; D remains ambiguous. The CDR3 runs to 13 residues. Trimming took 5 bases from V and 4 from J, leaving 12 bases between them. CDR1 and CDR2 (germline): SGHAT, FQDESV (reference sequence). CDR3 protein: CASSATLEYEQYF. The CDR3 nucleotides are TGTGCCAGCAGCGCCACTTTGGAGTACGAGCAGTACTTC.

Here the CDR3 reads CASSPDTYGYTF. The CDR3 DNA follows: TGCGCCAGCAGCCCGGACACCTATGGCTACACCTTC. The J gene is TRBJ1-2, the V gene TRBV5-1; perhaps TRBD1 as D (5 bases). This CDR3 is 12 amino acids long. Germline V gene sequence: CDR1 SGHRS, CDR2 YFSETQ. The V end lost 4 bases, the J end lost 4 bases, and 8 bases lay between the germline ends.

On this clone itself: At the DNA level, this CDR3 is encoded by other sequences in the same sample as well. This chain uses TRBV4-1 with TRBJ1-2; D is unclear. The germline CDR1 and CDR2 sequences are MGHRA and YSYEKL. V was shortened by 0 bases and J by 1 base, with 3 bases between the two germline ends. CDR3 size: 13 residues. The chain's CDR3 is CASSQESNYGYTF. The CDR3 DNA reads as TGCGCCAGCAGCCAAGAAAGTAACTATGGCTACACCTTC.

This sequence joins TRBV29-1 and TRBJ2-1; maybe TRBD2 (6 bases). Between the trimmed V and J ends, which lost 3 bases and 13 bases, there was a span of 10 bases. Germline V gives CDR1 SQVTM, CDR2 ANQGSEA. The CDR3 spans 10 residues. The CDR3 loop is CSVEGRGQFF. In DNA form, the CDR3 reads TGCAGCGTTGAGGGGCGGGGTCAGTTCTTC.

In its sample, this clone was seen a few times. In the same sample, other DNA sequences code for this CDR3. The V gene is TRBV30, the J gene TRBJ1-1; D ambiguous. Trimming cost V 5 bases and J 0 bases, with 4 bases left between them. CDR3 length equals 11 residues. CDR1 is GTSNPN, CDR2 SVGIG, per germline (reference sequence). CDR3 loop: CAWVLNTEAFF. The CDR3 DNA sequence: TGTGCCTGGGTCCTGAACACTGAAGCTTTCTTT.

The gene calls are TRBV11-3 and TRBJ2-7; 8 bases are a match to TRBD2. The V and J ends lost 1 base and 4 bases, in that order; junction bases with no gene match: 6. Germline CDR1 reads SGHNT; CDR2 reads YENEEA. The CDR3 sequence is 15 residues long. The CDR3 region is CASSLGDGGGYEQYF. CDR3 DNA sequence: TGTGCCAGCAGCTTAGGAGACGGCGGGGGGTACGAGCAGTACTTC. The full variable domain, its missing parts supplied by reference TRBV11-3 and TRBJ2-7, is EAGVVQSPRYKIIEKKQPVAFWCNPISGHNTLYWYLQNLGQGPELLIRYENEEAVDDSQLPKDRFSAERLKGVDSTLKIQPAELGDSAVYLCASSLGDGGGYEQYFGPGTRLTVT.

The V and J genes are TRBV29-1 and TRBJ2-3, with no clear D. The CDR3 contains 12 residues. The V gene's germline CDR1 is SQVTM and CDR2 ANQGSEA. V lost 7 bases and J lost 3, with 11 bases in between. The CDR3 reads CSARPQTDTQYF. CDR3 coding DNA: TGCAGCGCCCGACCCCAGACAGATACGCAGTATTTT.

The CDR3 spells CTSSRFRDTYSGANVLTF. The CDR3 DNA is TGCACCAGCAGCCGCTTCCGGGACACTTACTCTGGGGCCAACGTCCTGACTTTC. The rearrangement links TRBV1 to TRBJ2-6; TRBD1 is the table's D call and was not checked against the DNA. TRBV1 is listed as a pseudogene. The CDR3 loop spans 18 amino acids.

V gene TRBV7-8 combines with J gene TRBJ1-2, with D uncertain. Germline CDR1 and CDR2: SGHVS and FQNEAQ. V was shortened by 7 bases and J by 4 bases, with 19 bases between the two germline ends. CDR3 size: 15 residues. This CDR3 reads CASTETYQSFYGYTF. The CDR3 DNA follows: TGTGCCAGCACGGAGACCTATCAATCGTTCTATGGCTACACCTTC.

The DNA for the CDR3 is TGTGCCAGCAGTTACTCAAGGGGAAACTATGGCTACACCTTC. It encodes CASSYSRGNYGYTF. V and J are TRBV6-5 and TRBJ1-2, with TRBD1 as a possible D gene (5 bases). Trimming took 0 bases from V and 2 from J, leaving 7 bases between them. The CDR3 consists of 14 residues. Germline values: CDR1 MNHEY, CDR2 SVGAGI.

The rearrangement uses TRBV4-3 and TRBJ1-1, with 12 bases fitting TRBD1. Germline V gives CDR1 LGHNA, CDR2 YSLEER. V was clipped by 4 bases and J by 3 bases; unmatched bases: 9. This CDR3 is built from 17 residues. The CDR3 protein is CASSRLGQGAGDTEAFF. CDR3 sequence (DNA): TGCGCCAGCAGCCGCCTGGGACAGGGGGCAGGGGACACTGAAGCTTTCTTT.

This chain uses TRBV21-1 with TRBJ1-5; TRBD1 is the table's D call, not checked against the DNA. TRBV21-1 is classified as a pseudogene. The CDR3 runs to 17 residues. In DNA, the CDR3 is TGTGCCAGCAGCACAAGACAGGACGAGTATAGCAATCAGCCCCAGCATTTT. Translated: CASSTRQDEYSNQPQHF.

The chain links TRBV9 to TRBJ2-7, with TRBD2 matching 8 bases. The ends lost 0 bases at V and 5 bases at J; junction bases unmatched: 7. This CDR3 is built from 15 residues. Per germline, CDR1 SGDLS and CDR2 YYNGEE. The CDR3 DNA reads as TGTGCCAGCAGCGTAGGCGATAGCGGGGCCCACGAGCAGTACTTC. It yields the protein CASSVGDSGAHEQYF.

The V call is TRBV27, the J call TRBJ1-2; no reliable D call. The CDR3 sequence is 14 residues long. CDR1 is MNHEY and CDR2 is SMNVEV in the germline V gene (reference sequence). V lost 3 bases, J lost 8 bases, and 16 bases lay in between. CDR3 region: CASSFGTNRGGYTF. The DNA of the CDR3 is TGTGCCAGCAGTTTCGGAACGAACCGAGGGGGCTACACCTTC.

This chain connects TRBV5-1 to TRBJ1-3, with TRBD1 identical over 8 bases. V dropped 1 base and J dropped 2; count of bases not matched to a gene: 2. This CDR3 contains 15 residues. Germline V gene data show CDR1 as SGHRS and CDR2 as YFSETQ. The CDR3 nucleotides are TGCGCCAGCAGCTTGACAGGGGGGACTGGAAACACCATATATTTT. Amino acid sequence: CASSLTGGTGNTIYF.

The J gene is TRBJ1-2, the V gene TRBV11-3; 7 nucleotides match TRBD1. Losses at the gene ends were 6 bases for V and 4 bases for J; bases not matched to a gene: 5. The CDR3 has 13 amino acids. Per the germline V gene, CDR1 is SGHNT and CDR2 is YENEEA. The CDR3 sequence is CASSSSGGYGYTF. CDR3 DNA sequence: TGTGCCAGCAGTTCCTCAGGGGGCTATGGCTACACCTTC.

This chain links TRBV30 with TRBJ2-3; 7 bases agree with TRBD1. CDR1 and CDR2 from the germline V gene are GTSNPN and SVGIG (reference sequence). This CDR3 has 12 residues. The ends lost 7 bases at V and 4 bases at J; junction bases unmatched: 5. The CDR3 bases are TGTGCCTCGAGACAGGGACCAGATACGCAGTATTTT. This sequence encodes CASRQGPDTQYF. The whole variable domain, filled in from reference TRBV30 and TRBJ2-3, reads SQTIHQWPATLVQPVGSPLSLECTVEGTSNPNLYWYRQAAGRGLQLLFYSVGIGQISSEVPQNLSASRPQDRQFILSSKKLLLSDSGFYLCASRQGPDTQYFGPGTRLTVL.

The rearrangement joins TRBV5-1 to TRBJ2-2; no reliable D call. The germline gives CDR1 SGHRS, CDR2 YFSETQ. The length of the CDR3 is 13 residues. V was pared by 3 bases and J by 9 bases, with 12 bases between. CDR3 sequence: CASSSRQARELFF. CDR3 sequence (DNA): TGCGCCAGCAGCTCAAGACAAGCGAGGGAGCTGTTTTTT. Variable domain in full (rest from reference TRBV5-1 and TRBJ2-2): KAGVTQTPRYLIKTRGQQVTLSCSPISGHRSVSWYQQTPGQGLQFLFEYFSETQRNKGNFPGRFSGRQFSNSRSEMNVSTLELGDSALYLCASSSRQARELFFGEGSRLTVL.

The rearrangement uses TRBV2 and TRBJ1-2; TRBD1 matches 11 bases. The CDR3 extends over 16 amino acids. Germline V gene lookup returns CDR1 SNHLY and CDR2 FYNNEI. Trimming cost V 5 bases and J 0 bases; bases outside gene matches: 5. This chain's CDR3 is CASSLGQGATNYGYTF. The CDR3 nucleotides are TGTGCCAGCAGTCTTGGACAGGGGGCGACTAACTATGGCTACACCTTC.

In this sample, this clone turned up a few times. The J gene is TRBJ1-2, the V gene TRBV18, with D possibly being TRBD1 (6 bases). V gave up 6 bases and J gave up 5 bases, with 19 bases separating them. CDR1 is KGHSH and CDR2 is LQKENI in the germline V gene. There are 15 residues in the CDR3. CDR3 coding DNA: TGTGCCAGCTCCCCATCGGGGGGCATTCAATATGGCTACACCTTC. Translation gives CASSPSGGIQYGYTF.

The rearrangement links TRBV18 to TRBJ1-3, with 10 nucleotides matching TRBD1. J gave up 4 bases and V 3 bases, and 9 bases lay outside the gene matches. Germline CDR1 and CDR2: KGHSH and LQKENI. The CDR3 totals 17 residues. CDR3 sequence reads: CASSPLAGQGSGNTIYF. CDR3 bases: TGTGCCAGCTCACCCCTAGCGGGACAGGGGTCCGGAAACACCATATATTTT.

The J gene is TRBJ1-2, the V gene TRBV4-3, with D perhaps matching TRBD1 (5 bases). From germline, CDR1 is LGHNA and CDR2 YSLEER. This CDR3 is 13 amino acids long. With 0 bases removed from V and 11 bases from J, the gap between germline ends came to 13 bases. CDR3 region: CASSQDSWGEYTF. In nucleotides, the CDR3 is TGCGCCAGCAGCCAAGATTCGTGGGGGGAGTACACCTTC.

This clone was seen a few times. The rearrangement joins TRBV7-9 to TRBJ1-2, with D tentatively TRBD1 (6 bases). Germline CDR1 is SEHNR and CDR2 is FQNEAQ (reference sequence). The CDR3 totals 16 residues. Trimming cost V 7 bases and J 6 bases, with 24 bases left between them. This CDR3 reads CASTRDPTGIGHGYTF. The CDR3 nucleotides read TGTGCCAGCACCCGCGATCCCACAGGGATCGGTCATGGCTACACCTTC.

This clone was counted once. The chain carries TRBV7-2 and TRBJ2-7, with 9 bases that match TRBD2. Germline lookup yields CDR1 SGHTA and CDR2 FQGNSA. The CDR3 has 13 amino acids. The junction had 6 bases not matched to a gene; V was cut back by 6 bases and J by 6 bases. The CDR3 bases are TGTGCCAGCAGGCGGACTAGCGATTCCGAGCAGTACTTC. It is translated as CASRRTSDSEQYF.

This clone was observed once. V and J are TRBV7-2 and TRBJ2-1, with 10 positions matching TRBD1. V trimming: 5 bases; J trimming: 9 bases; junction bases outside the gene matches: 10. In germline, CDR1 is SGHTA, CDR2 FQGNSA. This CDR3 region has 15 residues. For the CDR3, the DNA is TGTGCCAGCAGCCCTACCGCACGGACAGGGGGTGAGCAGTTCTTC. It codes for CASSPTARTGGEQFF.

V and J are TRBV25-1 and TRBJ1-2; weak D call: TRBD1 (5 bases). Germline CDR1 reads MGHDK; CDR2 reads SYGVNS. The V end lost 1 base, the J end lost 1 base, and 16 bases lay between the germline ends. This CDR3 spans 17 amino acids. Here the CDR3 DNA reads TGTGCCAGCAGTGAATCAGGGTCAGCGATGATTAACTATGGCTACACCTTC. Protein sequence: CASSESGSAMINYGYTF.